This TCR beta chain was sequenced in a study of a mutant IDH1 vaccine in newly diagnosed glioma. Overall study: Vaccines were first given 4-6 weeks after radiotherapy alone, or with temozolomide cycles. Patients got radiotherapy, temozolomide, or both beforehand, and most got both. The treated group averaged approximately 42 years old and was about 60% male, approximately 38% female.

Worth noting for this clone: What it recognizes is unknown.

The time point is: week 35, safety follow-up. Topical imiquimod was applied with each vaccine dose, which held 300 ug of mutant IDH1 20-mer peptide. The donor cohort comprised cases of new WHO grade 3 or 4 IDH1-mutant, ATRX-lost astrocytoma. The protocol was immunoSEQ multiplex PCR, while the TCRdb copy is restricted to in-frame clones and leaves out a portion. Among approximately 50,000 clones, 85% to 90% were seen once, and the ten largest hold roughly 1.6%. The sequences come from PBMCs, collected from a glioma patient whose treatment included an IDH1 peptide vaccine. This receptor was taken from a man aged 35 to 55 with glioma.

The CDR3 nucleotides are TGTGCCAGCAGTTTACCTGCGTCAACCTCCTACAATGAGCAGTTCTTC. This encodes CASSLPASTSYNEQFF. The chain has TRBV28 and TRBJ2-1; D is unresolved. Germline V lookup: CDR1 MDHEN, CDR2 SYDVKM. V lost 2 bases to trimming and J lost 0 bases, with 11 bases between them. The CDR3 loop spans 16 amino acids.